This TCR beta chain was captured by sequencing in a study of blood T cell repertoires in COVID-19. At the level of the study: There were acute and convalescent COVID-19 samples, and they came from the United States, Italy and Spain.

Clones were sequenced by immunoSEQ multiplex PCR, and TCRdb holds only the in-frame ones, with some missing. The sample lists 150,000 to 200,000 clones; about 80% were seen once. CDR1 and CDR2 from the germline V gene are SGHKS and YYEKEE (reference sequence). The CDR3 consists of 14 residues. V dropped 5 bases and J dropped 4; count of bases not matched to a gene: 6. This chain joins TRBV5-5 and TRBJ1-5, with 7 bases that match TRBD1. This clonotype was obtained from a woman aged 70-85 years with acute or convalescent COVID-19. Input material: peripheral blood. The DNA of the CDR3 is TGTGCCAGCAGTTTTGGACAGGAGAATCAGCCCCAGCATTTT. Translation: CASSFGQENQPQHF.